This TCR beta chain was profiled in a study of regulatory T cells in long-lasting Graves disease. According to the study, TCR beta libraries were built with iRepertoire HTBI primers and CDR3-region Arm-PCR. TCRdb called the multiplex PCR reads again in MiXCR, with one record for every CDR3 protein. The data hold around 470,000 distinct CDR3 sequences, with around 15% observed a single time. The ends lost 0 bases at V and 3 bases at J; junction bases unmatched: 6. There are 16 residues in the CDR3. CDR1 is KGHSH and CDR2 is LQKENI in the germline V gene. Study results and limitations: Persistent cases of Graves' showed reduced TCR diversity relative to newly diagnosed patients. TRBV28, TRBJ1-2 and TRBJ2-5 were favored in persistent disease.

Time point reported: newly diagnosed GD, antithyroid drugs for less than 3 months. PBMC RNA served as the TCR library source. This clonotype came up a few times. Its matching antigen is unknown. This sample was shared with a second study, whose subject was T cells in Graves' hyperthyroidism and ophthalmopathy. That study adds: Hyperthyroidism had been newly diagnosed in patients aged 18 to 65, and its duration was under 2 months.

The rearrangement joins TRBV18 to TRBJ2-7; 9 bases are a match to TRBD2. This sample comprised peripheral blood mononuclear cells (PBMCs), obtained at new diagnosis, from a patient treated with antithyroid drugs. This receptor was obtained from a woman aged 50 to 65 with Graves disease. The CDR3 nucleotides read TGTGCCAGCTCACCACCGTCTCTAGCGGGACACTACGAGCAGTACTTC. It translates to CASSPPSLAGHYEQYF.